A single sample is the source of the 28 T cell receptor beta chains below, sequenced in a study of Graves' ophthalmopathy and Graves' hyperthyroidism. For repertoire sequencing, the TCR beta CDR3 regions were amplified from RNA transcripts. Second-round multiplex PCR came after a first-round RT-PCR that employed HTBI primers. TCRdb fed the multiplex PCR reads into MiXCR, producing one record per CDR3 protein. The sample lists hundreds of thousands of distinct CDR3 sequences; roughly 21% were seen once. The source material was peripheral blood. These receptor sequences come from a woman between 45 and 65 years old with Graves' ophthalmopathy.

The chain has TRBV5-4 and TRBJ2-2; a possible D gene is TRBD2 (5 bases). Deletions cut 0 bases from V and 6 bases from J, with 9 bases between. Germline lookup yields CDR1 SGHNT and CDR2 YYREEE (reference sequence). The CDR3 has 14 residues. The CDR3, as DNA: TGTGCCAGCAGCTTGGATGGGCGGGCCGGGGAGCTGTTTTTT. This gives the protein CASSLDGRAGELFF.

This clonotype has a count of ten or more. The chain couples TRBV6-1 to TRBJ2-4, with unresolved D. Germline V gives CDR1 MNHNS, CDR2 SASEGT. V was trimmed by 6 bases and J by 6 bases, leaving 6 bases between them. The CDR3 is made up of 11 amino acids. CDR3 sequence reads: CASSPGNIQYF. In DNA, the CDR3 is TGTGCCAGCAGCCCGGGAAACATTCAGTACTTC.

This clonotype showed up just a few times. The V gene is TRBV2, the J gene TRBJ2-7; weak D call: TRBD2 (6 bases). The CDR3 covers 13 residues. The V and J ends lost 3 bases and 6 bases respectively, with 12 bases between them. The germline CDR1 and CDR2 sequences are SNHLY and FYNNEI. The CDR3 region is CASSEEGRAEQYF. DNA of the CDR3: TGTGCCAGCAGTGAGGAGGGGCGCGCCGAGCAGTACTTC.

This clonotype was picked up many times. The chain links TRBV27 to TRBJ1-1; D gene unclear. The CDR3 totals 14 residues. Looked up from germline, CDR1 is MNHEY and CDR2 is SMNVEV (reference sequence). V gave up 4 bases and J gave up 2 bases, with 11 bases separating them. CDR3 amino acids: CASSSSVGNTEAFF. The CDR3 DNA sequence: TGTGCCAGCAGTTCAAGTGTGGGAAACACTGAAGCTTTCTTT.

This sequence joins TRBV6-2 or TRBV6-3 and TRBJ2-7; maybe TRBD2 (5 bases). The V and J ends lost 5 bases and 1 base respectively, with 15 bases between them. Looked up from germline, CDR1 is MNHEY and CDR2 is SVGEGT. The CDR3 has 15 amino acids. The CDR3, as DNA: TGTGCCAGCAGTCAGACTAAGGGCCAATCCTACGAGCAGTACTTC. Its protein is CASSQTKGQSYEQYF.

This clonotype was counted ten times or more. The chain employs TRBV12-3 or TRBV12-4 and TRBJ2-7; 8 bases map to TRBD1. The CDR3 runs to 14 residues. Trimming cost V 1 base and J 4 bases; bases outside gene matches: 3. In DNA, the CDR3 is TGTGCCAGCAGTTTAGGCGGACAGGGTTACGAGCAGTACTTC. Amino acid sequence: CASSLGGQGYEQYF.

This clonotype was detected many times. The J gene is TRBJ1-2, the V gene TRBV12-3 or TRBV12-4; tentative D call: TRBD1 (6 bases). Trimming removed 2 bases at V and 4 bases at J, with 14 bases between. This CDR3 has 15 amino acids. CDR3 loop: CASSLTEQGLYGYTF. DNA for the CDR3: TGTGCCAGCAGTTTAACAGAACAGGGACTCTATGGCTACACCTTC.

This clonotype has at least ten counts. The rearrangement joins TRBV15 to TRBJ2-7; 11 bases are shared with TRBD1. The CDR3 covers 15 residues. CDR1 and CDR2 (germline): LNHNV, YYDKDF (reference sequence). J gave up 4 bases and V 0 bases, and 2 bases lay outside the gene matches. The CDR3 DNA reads TGTGCCACCAGCAGAGACCGGGACAGGGGGTACGAGCAGTACTTC. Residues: CATSRDRDRGYEQYF. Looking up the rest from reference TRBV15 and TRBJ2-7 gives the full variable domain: DAMVIQNPRYQVTQFGKPVTLSCSQTLNHNVMYWYQQKSSQAPKLLFHYYDKDFNNEADTPDNFQSRRPNTSFCFLDIRSPGLGDTAMYLCATSRDRDRGYEQYFGPGTRLTVT.

CDR3 in DNA: TGTGCCAGCAGACAGGGTGGTGACTATGGCTACACCTTC. Protein: CASRQGGDYGYTF. The chain joins TRBV7-2 to TRBJ1-2, with D maybe TRBD1 (6 bases). The CDR3 is 13 amino acids. Germline-derived CDR1 and CDR2 are SGHTA and FQGNSA. Deletions cut 6 bases from V and 3 bases from J, with 11 bases between.

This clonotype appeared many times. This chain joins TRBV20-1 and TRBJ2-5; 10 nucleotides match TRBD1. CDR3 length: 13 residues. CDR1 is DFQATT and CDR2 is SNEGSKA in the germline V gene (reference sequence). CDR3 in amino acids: CSAGRTGGETQYF. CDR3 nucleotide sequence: TGCAGCGCAGGGCGGACAGGGGGGGAGACCCAGTACTTC.

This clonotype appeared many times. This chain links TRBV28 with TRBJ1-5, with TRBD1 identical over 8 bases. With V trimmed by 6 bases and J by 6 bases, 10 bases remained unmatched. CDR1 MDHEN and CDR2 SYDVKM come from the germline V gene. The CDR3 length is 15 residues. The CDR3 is CASRGLPGGGQPQHF. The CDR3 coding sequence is TGTGCCAGCAGGGGACTCCCAGGGGGCGGTCAGCCCCAGCATTTT.

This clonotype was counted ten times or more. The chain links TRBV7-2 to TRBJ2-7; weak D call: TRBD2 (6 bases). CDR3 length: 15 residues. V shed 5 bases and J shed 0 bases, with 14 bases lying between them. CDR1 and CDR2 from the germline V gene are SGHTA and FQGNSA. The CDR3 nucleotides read TGTGCCAGCAGCCCGGAGGGGTTTACCTCCTACGAGCAGTACTTC. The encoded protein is CASSPEGFTSYEQYF. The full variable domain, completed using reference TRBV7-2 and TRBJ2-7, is GAGVSQSPSNKVTEKGKDVELRCDPISGHTALYWYRQSLGQGLEFLIYFQGNSAPDKSGLPSDRFSAERTGGSVSTLTIQRTQQEDSAVYLCASSPEGFTSYEQYFGPGTRLTVT.

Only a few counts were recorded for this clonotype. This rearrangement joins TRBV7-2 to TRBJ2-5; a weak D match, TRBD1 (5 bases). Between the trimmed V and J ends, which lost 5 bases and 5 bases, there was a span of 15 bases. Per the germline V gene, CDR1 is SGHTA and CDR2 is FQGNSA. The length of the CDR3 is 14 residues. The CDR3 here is CASSGRVNAETQYF. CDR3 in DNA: TGTGCCAGCAGCGGCAGGGTGAACGCGGAGACCCAGTACTTC.

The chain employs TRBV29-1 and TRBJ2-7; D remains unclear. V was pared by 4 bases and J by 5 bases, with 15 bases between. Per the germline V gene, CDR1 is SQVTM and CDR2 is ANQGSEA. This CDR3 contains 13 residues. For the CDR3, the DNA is TGCAGCGTTGTCCATGGGATGGGTAACGAGCAGTACTTC. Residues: CSVVHGMGNEQYF.

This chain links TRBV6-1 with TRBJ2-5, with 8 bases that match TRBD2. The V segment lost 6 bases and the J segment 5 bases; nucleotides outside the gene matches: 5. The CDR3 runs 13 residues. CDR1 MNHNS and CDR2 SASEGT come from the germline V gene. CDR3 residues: CASRRAGGETQYF. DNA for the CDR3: TGTGCCAGCAGGCGGGCGGGAGGCGAGACCCAGTACTTC.

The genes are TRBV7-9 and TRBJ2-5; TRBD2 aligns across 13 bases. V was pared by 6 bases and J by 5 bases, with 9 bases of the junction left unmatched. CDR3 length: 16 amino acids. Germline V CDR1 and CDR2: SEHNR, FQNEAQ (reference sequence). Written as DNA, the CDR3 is TGTGCCAGCAGTCGGACTAGCGGGGGCGGGGGGGAGACCCAGTACTTC. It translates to CASSRTSGGGGETQYF.

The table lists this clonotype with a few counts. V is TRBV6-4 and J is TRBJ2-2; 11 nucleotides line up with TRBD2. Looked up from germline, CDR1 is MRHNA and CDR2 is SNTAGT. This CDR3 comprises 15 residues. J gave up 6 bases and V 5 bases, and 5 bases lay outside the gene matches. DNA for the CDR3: TGTGCCAGCAGTTTACTAGCGGGAGCGGCCGGGGAGCTGTTTTTT. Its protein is CASSLLAGAAGELFF.

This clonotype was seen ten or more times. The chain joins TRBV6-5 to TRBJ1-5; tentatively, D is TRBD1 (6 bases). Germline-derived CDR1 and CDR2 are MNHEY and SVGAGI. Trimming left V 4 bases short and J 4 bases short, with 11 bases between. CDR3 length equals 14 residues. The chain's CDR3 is CASSSPGQNQPQHF. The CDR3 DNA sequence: TGTGCCAGCAGTTCGCCGGGACAAAATCAGCCCCAGCATTTT.

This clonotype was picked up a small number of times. The CDR3 reads CASSIRRGVVEVWGRGTGELFF. The CDR3 coding sequence is TGTGCCAGTAGTATTCGAAGAGGGGTAGTCGAAGTTTGGGGAAGAGGGACCGGGGAGCTGTTTTTT. The rearrangement joins TRBV19 to TRBJ2-2; the D gene could be TRBD1 or TRBD2 (5 bases each). The CDR3 consists of 22 residues. Trimming shortened V by 3 bases and J by 5 bases, and 34 bases separated the two germline ends. CDR1 LNHDA and CDR2 SQIVND come from the germline V gene (reference sequence).

The CDR3 loop reads CASREPRQGLRIYGYTF. The CDR3 DNA is TGTGCCAGCAGGGAGCCCCGACAGGGCCTGAGGATCTATGGCTACACCTTC. The chain couples TRBV6-1 to TRBJ1-2, with 7 bases fitting TRBD1. After removal of 6 bases from V and 4 bases from J, the junction contained 17 bases not matched to a gene. This CDR3 comprises 17 residues. CDR1 and CDR2 (germline): MNHNS, SASEGT.

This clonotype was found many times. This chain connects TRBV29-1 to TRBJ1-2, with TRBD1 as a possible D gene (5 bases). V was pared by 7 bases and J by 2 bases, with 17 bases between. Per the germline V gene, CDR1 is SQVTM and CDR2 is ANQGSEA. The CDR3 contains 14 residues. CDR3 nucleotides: TGCAGCGCTGTTGGGGGGTCAGGGAACTATGGCTACACCTTC. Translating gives CSAVGGSGNYGYTF.

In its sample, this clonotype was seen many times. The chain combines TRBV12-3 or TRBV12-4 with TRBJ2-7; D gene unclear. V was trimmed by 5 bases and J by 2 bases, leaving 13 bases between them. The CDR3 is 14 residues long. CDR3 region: CASSPTTDTYEQYF. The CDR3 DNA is TGTGCCAGCAGTCCAACGACGGATACCTACGAGCAGTACTTC.

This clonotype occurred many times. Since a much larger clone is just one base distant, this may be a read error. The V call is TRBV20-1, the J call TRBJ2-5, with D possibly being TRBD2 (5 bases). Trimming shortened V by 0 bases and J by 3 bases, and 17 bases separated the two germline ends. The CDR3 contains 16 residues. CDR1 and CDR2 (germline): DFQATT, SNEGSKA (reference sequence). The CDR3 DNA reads TGCAGTGCTAGAGAAGGTCCCCACCCGGGGAAAGAGACCCAGTACTTC. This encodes CSAREGPHPGKETQYF.

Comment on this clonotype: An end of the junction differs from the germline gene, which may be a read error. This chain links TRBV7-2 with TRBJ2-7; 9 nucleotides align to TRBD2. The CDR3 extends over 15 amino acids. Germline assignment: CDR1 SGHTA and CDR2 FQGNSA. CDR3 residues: CASSPQAGGTPGVHF. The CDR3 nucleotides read TGTGCCAGCAGCCCGCAGGCGGGAGGGACCCCGGGGGTGCACTTC.

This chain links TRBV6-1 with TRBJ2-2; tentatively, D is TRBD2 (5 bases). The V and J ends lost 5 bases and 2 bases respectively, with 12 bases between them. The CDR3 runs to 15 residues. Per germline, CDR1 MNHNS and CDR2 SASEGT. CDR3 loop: CASSPDYRNTGELFF. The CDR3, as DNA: TGTGCCAGCAGTCCCGACTATCGAAACACCGGGGAGCTGTTTTTT.

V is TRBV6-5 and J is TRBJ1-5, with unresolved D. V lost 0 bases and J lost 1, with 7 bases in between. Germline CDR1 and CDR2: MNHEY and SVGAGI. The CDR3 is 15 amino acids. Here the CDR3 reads CASSYSGGSNQPQHF. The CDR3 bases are TGTGCCAGCAGTTACTCGGGTGGAAGCAATCAGCCCCAGCATTTT.

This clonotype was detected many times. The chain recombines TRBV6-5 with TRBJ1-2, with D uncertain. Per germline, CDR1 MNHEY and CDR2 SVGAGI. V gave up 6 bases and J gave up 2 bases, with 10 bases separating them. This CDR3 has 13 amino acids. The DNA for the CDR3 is TGTGCCAGCAGGCTCGACGGAAACTATGGCTACACCTTC. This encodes CASRLDGNYGYTF.

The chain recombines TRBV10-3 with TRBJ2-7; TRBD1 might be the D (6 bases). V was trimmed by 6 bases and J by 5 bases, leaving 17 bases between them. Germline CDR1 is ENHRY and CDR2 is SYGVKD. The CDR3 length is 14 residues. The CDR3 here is CAIRLTGRVHEQYF. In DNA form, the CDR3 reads TGTGCCATCAGGCTGACAGGAAGAGTACACGAGCAGTACTTC.